This T cell receptor beta chain was sequenced in a study of cytomegalovirus exposure and HLA in healthy donors. V lost 9 bases and J lost 1; bases outside the gene matches: 6. Germline V lookup: CDR1 LNHDA, CDR2 SQIVND (reference sequence). The CDR3 totals 13 residues. Comment on this clone: Antigen unknown.

The study ran its PCR with 60 Vbeta and 13 Jbeta primers. Generated by immunoSEQ multiplex PCR, the TCRdb table keeps only in-frame clones and is missing some. The table for this sample gives around 100,000 clones. Study-level findings and limits: In a later analysis, across HLA loci, associated TCR counts were highest for DRB1, lowest for HLA-C. Overall, roughly 150 TCR beta chains were annotated as cytomegalovirus-associated.

The study sampled nominally healthy donors, though unrecorded immune exposures were likely. Sequences were obtained from PBMCs. This rearrangement joins TRBV19 to TRBJ2-7, with 7 positions matching TRBD1. The origin of this receptor is a man aged 40-49 years in good health and CMV-seropositive. DNA for the CDR3: TGTGCCAGCAGGGGACAGCAGTCCTACGAGCAGTACTTC. Its translation is CASRGQQSYEQYF.